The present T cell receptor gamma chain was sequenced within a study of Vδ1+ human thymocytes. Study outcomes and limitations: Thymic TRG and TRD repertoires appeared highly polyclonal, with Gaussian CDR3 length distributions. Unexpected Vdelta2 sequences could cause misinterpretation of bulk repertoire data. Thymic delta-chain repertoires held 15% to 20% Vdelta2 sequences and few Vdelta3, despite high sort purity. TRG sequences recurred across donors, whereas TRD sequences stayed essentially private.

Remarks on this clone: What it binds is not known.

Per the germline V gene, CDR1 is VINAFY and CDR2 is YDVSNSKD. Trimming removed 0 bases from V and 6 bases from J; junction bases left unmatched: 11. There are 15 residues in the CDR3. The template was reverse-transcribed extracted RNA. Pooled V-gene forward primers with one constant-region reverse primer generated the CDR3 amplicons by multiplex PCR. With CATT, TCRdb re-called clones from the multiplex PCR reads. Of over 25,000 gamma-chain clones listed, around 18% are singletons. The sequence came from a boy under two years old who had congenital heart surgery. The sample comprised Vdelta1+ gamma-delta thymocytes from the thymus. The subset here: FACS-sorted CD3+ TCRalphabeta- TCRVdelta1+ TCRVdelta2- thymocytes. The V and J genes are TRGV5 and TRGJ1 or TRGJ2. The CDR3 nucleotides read TGTGCCACCTGGGACAGGCGGTCTCATTCTTATAAGAAACTCTTT. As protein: CATWDRRSHSYKKLF.